These 19 T cell receptor beta chains were sequenced from one sample in a study of early T cells in non-severe SARS-CoV-2 infection. TCRdb passed the 5' RACE reads through MiXCR, listing each CDR3 protein once. Of some 60,000 distinct CDR3 sequences detected, over 10% appear once; the ten largest clones hold approximately 1.4%. This specimen consisted of whole blood, obtained at baseline. These receptors came from an adult who was a healthcare worker with PCR-confirmed SARS-CoV-2 infection or an uninfected control (not recorded which).

The chain couples TRBV28 to TRBJ1-6; 8 bases line up with TRBD1. The CDR3 is made up of 16 amino acids. Trimming cost V 2 bases and J 5 bases; bases outside gene matches: 5. The germline gives CDR1 MDHEN, CDR2 SYDVKM. The CDR3 nucleotides are TGTGCCAGCAGTTTAAGCAGGGGGCGGAATAATTCACCCCTCCACTTT. Translated, it gives CASSLSRGRNNSPLHF.

This clonotype occurred a few times. The genes are TRBV24-1 and TRBJ2-7, with D perhaps TRBD1 (6 bases). The germline CDR1 and CDR2 sequences are KGHDR and SFDVKD. The CDR3 sequence is 18 residues long. The ends were cut back, 1 base at V and 0 bases at J, with 18 bases in the middle. The CDR3 loop is CATSDLRGTGHLSYEQYF. The CDR3 region has the DNA TGTGCCACCAGTGATTTACGGGGCACGGGACACCTCTCCTACGAGCAGTACTTC.

This clonotype occurred a few times. CDR3 residues: CASTFDGELFF. The CDR3 DNA follows: TGTGCCAGCACCTTTGACGGGGAGCTGTTTTTT. This sequence joins TRBV12-3 or TRBV12-4 and TRBJ2-2; D gene uncertain. The ends were cut back, 7 bases at V and 7 bases at J, with 7 bases in the middle. The CDR3 is 11 amino acids.

This clonotype was counted only a few times. The CDR3 protein is CASSLGNREYYGYTF. In nucleotides, the CDR3 is TGTGCCAGCAGCTTGGGGAACAGGGAATACTATGGCTACACCTTC. The V and J genes are TRBV5-5 and TRBJ1-2; D is perhaps TRBD1 (6 bases). The germline V gene encodes CDR1 SGHKS and CDR2 YYEKEE (reference sequence). Trimming removed 0 bases from V and 3 bases from J, with 12 bases in between. The CDR3 runs 15 residues.

This clonotype was counted only a few times. The chain recombines TRBV7-2 with TRBJ2-1, with D possibly being TRBD2 (5 bases). The CDR3 runs to 16 residues. V lost 4 bases, J lost 6 bases, and 19 bases lay in between. CDR1 SGHTA and CDR2 FQGNSA come from the germline V gene. CDR3 DNA: TGTGCCAGCAGCTGGACCCTCGATGGACTCCCCAATGAGCAGTTCTTC. This sequence encodes CASSWTLDGLPNEQFF.

This clonotype was observed a handful of times. The genes are TRBV11-2 and TRBJ2-3; 11 nucleotides line up with TRBD2. The V gene's germline CDR1 is SGHAT and CDR2 FQNNGV. The CDR3 covers 16 residues. The V gene end was trimmed by 5 bases and the J gene end by 0 bases; junction bases not matched to a gene: 4. CDR3 bases: TGTGCCAGCAGCCTACTAGCGGGGGCTAGCACAGATACGCAGTATTTT. It codes for CASSLLAGASTDTQYF. Filled out from reference TRBV11-2 and TRBJ2-3, the complete variable domain reads EAGVAQSPRYKIIEKRQSVAFWCNPISGHATLYWYQQILGQGPKLLIQFQNNGVVDDSQLPKDRFSAERLKGVDSTLKIQPAKLEDSAVYLCASSLLAGASTDTQYFGPGTRLTVL.

This sequence joins TRBV6-2 or TRBV6-3 and TRBJ2-7, with D unresolved. The CDR3 runs 12 residues. V lost 6 bases and J 6 bases, leaving 12 bases between the germline ends. The germline V gene has CDR1 MNHEY and CDR2 SVGEGT. The CDR3 here is CASRDPNGEQYF. The CDR3 bases are TGTGCCAGCAGAGACCCGAATGGCGAGCAGTACTTC.

This chain connects TRBV29-1 to TRBJ1-1; D call uncertain. Germline V gene sequence: CDR1 SQVTM, CDR2 ANQGSEA. The CDR3 runs 11 residues. Trimming left V 4 bases short and J 8 bases short, with 11 bases between. CDR3 region: CSVVISLEAFF. CDR3 DNA sequence: TGCAGCGTTGTTATTAGCCTGGAAGCTTTCTTT.

The chain's CDR3 is CASSSQFQPQRAYEQYF. The CDR3, as DNA: TGTGCCAGCAGCTCCCAATTCCAACCCCAAAGGGCCTACGAGCAGTACTTC. V usage is TRBV7-2 and J usage is TRBJ2-7; the D is unclear. Germline-derived CDR1 and CDR2 are SGHTA and FQGNSA. The V gene lost 4 bases and the J gene lost 2 bases, with 21 bases spanning the gap. This CDR3 is built from 17 residues.

This clonotype was detected ten times or more. V usage is TRBV30 and J usage is TRBJ1-1; D is ambiguous. Per germline, CDR1 GTSNPN and CDR2 SVGIG (reference sequence). V lost 1 base, J lost 2 bases, and 8 bases lay in between. CDR3 length: 13 amino acids. In DNA form, the CDR3 reads TGTGCCTGGAGTGGGATAGTAAACACTGAAGCTTTCTTT. This gives the protein CAWSGIVNTEAFF. Looking up the rest from reference TRBV30 and TRBJ1-1 gives the full variable domain: SQTIHQWPATLVQPVGSPLSLECTVEGTSNPNLYWYRQAAGRGLQLLFYSVGIGQISSEVPQNLSASRPQDRQFILSSKKLLLSDSGFYLCAWSGIVNTEAFFGQGTRLTVV.

Ten or more counts support this clonotype. CDR3 coding DNA: TGTGCCAGCAGCTTAGATCTAGGGATTTCCTACAATGAGCAGTTCTTC. This translates into CASSLDLGISYNEQFF. The chain joins TRBV11-2 to TRBJ2-1; no reliable D call. Germline lookup yields CDR1 SGHAT and CDR2 FQNNGV. The CDR3 has 16 amino acids. Trimming pared 0 bases from V and 1 base from J, leaving 10 bases between.

In its sample, this clonotype was seen a few times. V gene TRBV12-3 or TRBV12-4 combines with J gene TRBJ2-3; unclear D gene. The CDR3 covers 18 residues. The V gene lost 5 bases and the J gene lost 2 bases, with 23 bases spanning the gap. In nucleotides, the CDR3 is TGTGCCAGCAGTGAAGCCGTCGGGTTCTCCTCATACACAGATACGCAGTATTTT. Protein sequence: CASSEAVGFSSYTDTQYF.

In its sample, this clonotype was seen a few times. The chain couples TRBV21-1 to TRBJ1-1; the D call TRBD1 from the table was never checked on the DNA. TRBV21-1 is assigned pseudogene status. The CDR3 spans 16 residues. The CDR3 sequence: CASGALGQGMNTEAFF. The CDR3, as DNA: TGTGCCAGCGGTGCTCTGGGACAGGGAATGAACACTGAAGCTTTCTTT.

The chain carries TRBV12-3 or TRBV12-4 and TRBJ2-5; 8 nucleotides line up with TRBD1. V lost 4 bases and J lost 9; bases outside the gene matches: 7. The CDR3 contains 13 residues. The CDR3: CASSSGQARAQYF. CDR3 coding DNA: TGTGCCAGCAGTTCGGGACAGGCGAGGGCCCAGTACTTC.

The genes are TRBV29-1 and TRBJ2-3; D gene uncertain. The CDR3 length is 11 residues. Trimming cost V 6 bases and J 2 bases, with 6 bases left between them. Germline CDR1 SQVTM, CDR2 ANQGSEA. The CDR3, as DNA: TGCAGCGTCGCCCTCACAGATACGCAGTATTTT. Translated: CSVALTDTQYF.

This clonotype appeared a few times. This chain uses TRBV28 with TRBJ1-5; 9 bases fit TRBD1. The CDR3 contains 17 residues. Germline V gene lookup returns CDR1 MDHEN and CDR2 SYDVKM. J lost 2 bases, V lost 5 bases, and 10 bases had no gene match. CDR3 sequence: CASSGTGTKGGNQPQHF. CDR3 nucleotides: TGTGCCAGCAGTGGGACAGGGACTAAGGGAGGCAATCAGCCCCAGCATTTT.

This clonotype appeared many times. CDR3 sequence: CSANLPGTPQETQYF. For the CDR3, the DNA is TGCAGTGCTAATTTGCCGGGGACCCCCCAAGAGACCCAGTACTTC. The chain is built from TRBV20-1 and TRBJ2-5; either TRBD1 or TRBD2 may fit D (5 bases each). Trimming removed 4 bases from V and 1 base from J, with 16 bases in between. This CDR3 spans 15 amino acids. Germline CDR1 is DFQATT and CDR2 is SNEGSKA (reference sequence).

The genes are TRBV5-1 and TRBJ2-3; 10 bases fit TRBD2. Trimming took 7 bases from V and 2 from J; bases not matched to a gene: 7. CDR1 and CDR2 (germline): SGHRS, YFSETQ. The CDR3 runs 15 residues. The CDR3 protein is CASGELAGTTDTQYF. The CDR3 DNA sequence: TGCGCCAGCGGGGAACTAGCGGGGACCACAGATACGCAGTATTTT.

V gene TRBV6-6 combines with J gene TRBJ1-2; tentative D call: TRBD1 (6 bases). The V end was cut by 6 bases, the J end by 7 bases, with 24 bases between. Germline CDR1 is MNHNY and CDR2 is SVGAGI (reference sequence). This CDR3 spans 16 amino acids. For the CDR3, the DNA is TGTGCCAGCAGCCACGGGGGGACATCCAACCGGGGTGGCTACACCTTC. The encoded protein is CASSHGGTSNRGGYTF.